The T cell receptor beta chain described here comes from a study of beta chain features in type 1 diabetes. Study-wide context: Sorted cells examined across all samples numbered approximately 100 million. Whole-study findings and limits: VDJ junctions sequenced from type 1 diabetes patients showed fewer insertions and more deletions.

The germline V gene has CDR1 MNHEY and CDR2 SVGAGI. This CDR3 comprises 15 residues. The J segment lost 4 bases and the V segment lost 7 bases, leaving 8 bases of the junction unmatched. One heparinised blood draw, averaging approximately 0.11 L, came from each donor. Isolated RNA was reverse transcribed in full, so expressed TCRB transcripts were sequenced. Average reads for naive, central memory and regulatory T cell samples were about 3.57 million. Repertoires were generated with immunoSEQ multiplex PCR, while TCRdb's copy carries only in-frame clones and drops some. The table records approximately 400,000 clones, more than 13% of them present only once. The table lists this clone with a few counts. The antigen is not known.

Sequences were obtained from naive CD4+ T cells from blood. The clonotype comes from a woman between 18 and 29 years old in good health. The V and J genes are TRBV6-5 and TRBJ2-5, with 11 nucleotides matching TRBD1. CDR3 coding DNA: TGTGCCAGCAAGGGGACAGGGGGACGATTAGAGACCCAGTACTTC. The encoded protein is CASKGTGGRLETQYF.